These 5 T cell receptor beta chains share one sample of origin, sequenced in a study of T cell responses to AZD1222 COVID-19 vaccine. Sequenced by immunoSEQ multiplex PCR; TCRdb stores in-frame clones only, minus some. The table has fewer than 200,000 clones, 85% to 90% seen once; the top ten hold roughly 11%. The starting material was peripheral blood, obtained 28 days after the second AZD1222 dose. The receptors here all came from an adult who received the AZD1222 COVID-19 vaccine.

V gene TRBV29-1 combines with J gene TRBJ2-5; D remains unclear. The CDR3 runs to 13 residues. From germline, CDR1 is SQVTM and CDR2 ANQGSEA. The germline V and J ends were trimmed by 7 bases and 5 bases, with 17 bases remaining between them. The CDR3 here is CSARASRGETQYF. DNA for the CDR3: TGCAGCGCCCGAGCGTCTCGTGGGGAGACCCAGTACTTC.

This clone appeared a few times. This chain links TRBV28 with TRBJ1-5; D is possibly TRBD1 (6 bases). V lost 8 bases and J lost 4, with 12 bases in between. The CDR3 runs 13 residues. Germline CDR1 is MDHEN and CDR2 is SYDVKM. The CDR3: CASFRGPNQPQHF. The CDR3 region has the DNA TGTGCCAGCTTCAGGGGCCCTAATCAGCCCCAGCATTTT. Full variable domain (remainder filled in from reference TRBV28 and TRBJ1-5): DVKVTQSSRYLVKRTGEKVFLECVQDMDHENMFWYRQDPGLGLRLIYFSYDVKMKEKGDIPEGYSVSREKKERFSLILESASTNQTSMYLCASFRGPNQPQHFGDGTRLSIL.

The DNA of the CDR3 is TGTGCCAGCAGCTTGTTAGCGCGGCAGGGCAGCTCCTACGAGCAGTACTTC. Protein sequence: CASSLLARQGSSYEQYF. The chain employs TRBV5-5 and TRBJ2-7; TRBD1 or TRBD2 may be the D gene (5 bases each). Germline V gives CDR1 SGHKS, CDR2 YYEKEE (reference sequence). This CDR3 has 17 residues. Trimming cost V 1 base and J 0 bases, with 17 bases left between them.

This clone was seen a handful of times. The chain links TRBV5-1 to TRBJ1-2; D is ambiguous. V was trimmed by 2 bases and J by 4 bases, leaving 18 bases between them. This CDR3 contains 16 residues. Germline CDR1 and CDR2: SGHRS and YFSETQ. The CDR3 nucleotides are TGCGCCAGCAGCTTTTCTGTCGGGGAAGGAGGCTATGGCTACACCTTC. The encoded protein is CASSFSVGEGGYGYTF.

This chain links TRBV7-9 with TRBJ1-6; maybe TRBD1 (5 bases). The ends were cut back, 1 base at V and 8 bases at J, with 12 bases in the middle. The CDR3 runs to 15 residues. Germline lookup yields CDR1 SEHNR and CDR2 FQNEAQ (reference sequence). The CDR3 reads CASSLGREGDSPLHF. The CDR3 region has the DNA TGTGCCAGCAGCTTAGGCAGGGAGGGTGATTCACCCCTCCACTTT.